This T cell receptor beta chain derives from a study of graft-versus-host responses after intestinal transplantation (TCRdb year 2021). About the investigation overall: The transplants that recipients got were multivisceral, liver-intestinal, or isolated intestinal. After intestinal transplantation, graft-versus-host and host-versus-graft alloreactive T cell clones were followed in the graft, circulation and bone marrow using bulk TCR-beta CDR3 sequencing. Every recipient was given anti-thymocyte globulin induction, followed by about three years of maintenance tacrolimus and steroids. Rather than going through the commercial service, samples from three later patients were sequenced in-house on an Illumina MiSeq and processed with MiXCR. The cohort enrolled 20 to 25 intestinal transplant recipients, one of whom was a retransplant, and a few patients without pretransplant specimens were excluded. Donor T cell macrochimerism was defined as a peak of at least 4% donor T cells among recipient peripheral blood mononuclear cells. To identify alloreactive clones, pre-transplant mixed lymphocyte reaction products were sequenced and compared with unstimulated pre-transplant donor and recipient T cells. What the research found in general, with its limitations: GvH clones turned up in recipient bone marrow, with some appearing earlier in ileal mucosa or blood, a pattern consistent with an intestinal mucosal origin. Early after transplant, peak levels of circulating GvH clones were associated with declines in HvG clones. The conclusions were limited by the relatively low number and heterogeneity of the intestinal transplant patients. In the allografts of patients with donor T cell macrochimerism, GvH to HvG T cell clonal ratios were high.

Comments on this clone: Its target antigen remains unknown. The record has no base qualities; no much larger clone is one base away.

Blood samples were collected up to 4 times in the first month after transplant and then at least monthly when available. The library was obtained by the immunoSEQ multiplex PCR assay. For most patients, genomic DNA was subjected to high-throughput TCR-beta CDR3 sequencing by Adaptive Biotechnologies. The authors processed their data as follows. TCR sequencing data for roughly 18 patients were retrieved from Adaptive's ImmunoSEQ software; a few other patients were processed with MiXCR and VDJtools. CDR3 nucleotide sequences shared by donor and recipient were removed because the origin of these sequences could not be assigned. At least 2-fold expansion over unstimulated cells and a minimum CFSE-low frequency of 0.002% (template counts) or 0.001% (read counts) were required for clones to be classified as alloreactive. Mappable clones were those detected in sequenced pre-transplant spleen, lymph node, or MLR CFSE-low populations of the donor or recipient. Cumulative frequency of alloreactive clones was calculated as a percentage of all sequences weighted by copy number. What TCRdb holds here is the immuneACCESS table cut down to in-frame rearrangements. Part of the clones is not present; checked against another copy, under half of the missing clones reflect an unresolved V gene, and the others are unexplained. V, J and clone size are those of that table, while D and trimming were read from the DNA. Here the sample has approximately 20,000 clones; 75% to 90% occur a single time. The top ten clonotypes cover less than 6.5% of the sample.

The input for sequencing was PBMCs, taken approximately 65 days after intestinal transplantation. The source of this sequence is a human patient who received an intestinal transplant, so some T cells may come from the graft donor.

The bases are TGCGCCAGCAGCCAAGATCCGCTTACTAGCGGGGGTACCTACGAGCAGTACTTC. Its protein product is CASSQDPLTSGGTYEQYF. The rearrangement combines TRBV4-1 with TRBJ2-7; 11 central bases correspond to TRBD2. The germline V gene supplies CDR1 MGHRA and CDR2 YSYEKL. The V end gives up 0 bases and the J end 2 bases, leaving 9 bases in the junction not matched to a gene. Spanning cysteine to phenylalanine, the CDR3 consists of 18 amino acids. This entry keeps only the CDR3 DNA: 54 bases, framed from base 1.